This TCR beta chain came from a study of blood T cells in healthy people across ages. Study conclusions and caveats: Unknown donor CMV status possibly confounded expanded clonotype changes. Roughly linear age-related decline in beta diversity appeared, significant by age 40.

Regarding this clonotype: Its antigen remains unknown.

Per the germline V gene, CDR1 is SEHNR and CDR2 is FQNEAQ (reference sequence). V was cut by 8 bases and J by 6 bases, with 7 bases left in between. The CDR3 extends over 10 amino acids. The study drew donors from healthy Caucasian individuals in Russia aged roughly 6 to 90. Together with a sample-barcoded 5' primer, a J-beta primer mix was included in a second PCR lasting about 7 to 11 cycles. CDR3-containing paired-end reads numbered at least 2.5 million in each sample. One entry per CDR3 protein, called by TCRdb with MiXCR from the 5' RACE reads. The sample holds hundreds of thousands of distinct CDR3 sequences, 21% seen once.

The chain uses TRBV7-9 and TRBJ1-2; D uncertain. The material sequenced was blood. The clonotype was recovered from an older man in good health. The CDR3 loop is CASEGNGYTF. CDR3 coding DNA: TGTGCCAGCGAGGGAAATGGCTACACCTTC.